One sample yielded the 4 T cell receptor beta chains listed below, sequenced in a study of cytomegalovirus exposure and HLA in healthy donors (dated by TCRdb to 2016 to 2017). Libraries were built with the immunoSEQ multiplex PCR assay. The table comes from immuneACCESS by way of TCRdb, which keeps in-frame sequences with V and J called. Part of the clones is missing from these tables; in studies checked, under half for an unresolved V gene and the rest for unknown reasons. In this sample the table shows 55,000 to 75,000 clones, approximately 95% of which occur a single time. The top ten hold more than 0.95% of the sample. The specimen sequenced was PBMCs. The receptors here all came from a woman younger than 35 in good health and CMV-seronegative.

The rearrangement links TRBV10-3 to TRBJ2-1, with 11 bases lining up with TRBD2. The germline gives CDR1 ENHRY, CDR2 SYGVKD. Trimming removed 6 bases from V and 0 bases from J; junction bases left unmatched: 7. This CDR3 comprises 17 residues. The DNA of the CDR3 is TGTGCCATCAGACTAGCGGGGGAGACGAGCTCCTACAATGAGCAGTTCTTC. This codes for CAIRLAGETSSYNEQFF.

The CDR3 nucleotides read TGTGCCAGTACCACGGTCCGAACCGGTGAAAAACTGTTTTTT. Translating it yields CASTTVRTGEKLFF. V usage is TRBV19 and J usage is TRBJ1-4, with no clear D. The V end was cut by 7 bases, the J end by 7 bases, with 16 bases between. The germline gives CDR1 LNHDA, CDR2 SQIVND (reference sequence). The CDR3 runs to 14 residues. Full variable domain (rest looked up from reference TRBV19 and TRBJ1-4): DGGITQSPKYLFRKEGQNVTLSCEQNLNHDAMYWYRQDPGQGLRLIYYSQIVNDFQKGDIAEGYSVSREKKESFPLTVTSAQKNPTAFYLCASTTVRTGEKLFFGSGTQLSVL.

CDR3 region: CASRRGGGPTGELFF. CDR3 bases: TGTGCCAGTAGGCGGGGAGGGGGTCCGACCGGGGAGCTGTTTTTT. The J gene is TRBJ2-2, the V gene TRBV19; weak D call: TRBD2 (7 bases). The germline V gene encodes CDR1 LNHDA and CDR2 SQIVND (reference sequence). The germline V and J ends were trimmed by 6 bases and 5 bases, with 16 bases remaining between them. The length of the CDR3 is 15 residues.

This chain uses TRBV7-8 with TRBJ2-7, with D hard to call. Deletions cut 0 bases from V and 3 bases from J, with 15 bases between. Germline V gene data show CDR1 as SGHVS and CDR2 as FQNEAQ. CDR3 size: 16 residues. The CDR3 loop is CASSLARWSVNYEQYF. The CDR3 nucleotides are TGTGCCAGCAGCTTAGCGAGGTGGAGTGTTAACTACGAGCAGTACTTC.